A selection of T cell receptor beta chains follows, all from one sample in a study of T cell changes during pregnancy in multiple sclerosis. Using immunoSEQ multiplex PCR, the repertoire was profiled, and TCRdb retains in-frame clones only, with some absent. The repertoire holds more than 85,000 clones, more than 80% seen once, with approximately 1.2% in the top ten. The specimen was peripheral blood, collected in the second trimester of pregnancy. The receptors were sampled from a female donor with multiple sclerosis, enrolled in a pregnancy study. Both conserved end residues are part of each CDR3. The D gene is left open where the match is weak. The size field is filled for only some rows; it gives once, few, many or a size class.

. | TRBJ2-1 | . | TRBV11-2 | CASSLDISEQFF | TGTGCCAGCAGCTTAGATATTAGTGAGCAGTTCTTC
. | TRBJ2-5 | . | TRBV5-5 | CASSGNDRRIQETQYF | TGTGCCAGCAGTGGGAACGACAGGAGAATTCAAGAGACCCAGTACTTC
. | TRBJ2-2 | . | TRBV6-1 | CASLWGANTGELFF | TGTGCCAGCCTCTGGGGGGCGAACACCGGGGAGCTGTTTTTT
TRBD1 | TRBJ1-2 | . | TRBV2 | CASSGGQGRPNYGYTF | TGTGCCAGCAGCGGTGGACAGGGACGACCTAACTATGGCTACACCTTC
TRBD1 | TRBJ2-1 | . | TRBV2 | CASRWTGGSSYNEQFF | TGTGCCAGCAGATGGACAGGGGGAAGCTCCTACAATGAGCAGTTCTTC
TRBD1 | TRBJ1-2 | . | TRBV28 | CASNRHQGQGLSGYTF | TGTGCCAGCAACCGTCACCAGGGACAGGGCCTCTCCGGCTACACCTTC
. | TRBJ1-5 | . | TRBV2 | CASRARDYNQPQHF | TGTGCCAGCAGGGCCCGGGACTACAATCAGCCCCAGCATTTT
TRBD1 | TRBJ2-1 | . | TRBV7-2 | CASSLDRGMRNEQFF | TGTGCCAGCAGCCTGGACAGGGGTATGCGCAATGAGCAGTTCTTC
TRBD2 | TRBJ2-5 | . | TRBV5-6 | CASSLERGQTQYF | TGTGCCAGCAGCTTGGAGCGGGGCCAGACCCAGTACTTC
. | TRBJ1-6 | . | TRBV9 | CASSVDDRRYSPLHF | TGTGCCAGCAGCGTAGACGACAGGAGATATTCACCCCTCCACTTT
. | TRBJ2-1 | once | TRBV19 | CASSNYMQVGVHEQFF | TGTGCCAGTAGTAATTATATGCAGGTCGGTGTCCATGAGCAGTTCTTC
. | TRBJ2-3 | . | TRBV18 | CASSPPFQRVQARDTQYF | TGTGCCAGCTCACCACCGTTCCAGCGGGTTCAGGCGCGGGATACGCAGTATTTT
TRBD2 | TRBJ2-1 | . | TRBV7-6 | CASSLAGATSGAQLYNEQFF | TGTGCCAGCAGCTTAGCAGGGGCCACGAGCGGGGCCCAACTCTACAATGAGCAGTTCTTC
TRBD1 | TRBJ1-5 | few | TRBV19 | CASSDGTGGVQPQHF | TGTGCCAGTAGCGATGGGACAGGGGGCGTCCAGCCCCAGCATTTT
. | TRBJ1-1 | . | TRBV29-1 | CSVDRYRGTEAFF | TGCAGCGTTGATCGGTATAGGGGCACTGAAGCTTTCTTT
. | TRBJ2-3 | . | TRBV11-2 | CASSKVGSGYTDTQYF | TGTGCCAGCAGCAAAGTGGGTAGCGGATACACAGATACGCAGTATTTT
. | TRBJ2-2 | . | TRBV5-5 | CASTSRPGAGELFF | TGTGCCAGCACCTCTAGACCAGGGGCCGGGGAGCTGTTTTTT
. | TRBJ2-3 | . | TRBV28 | CASNLSQGRWADTQYF | TGTGCCAGCAACCTGAGTCAGGGGAGATGGGCAGATACGCAGTATTTT
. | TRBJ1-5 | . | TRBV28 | CASSDINQPQHF | TGTGCCAGTTCAGACATCAATCAGCCCCAGCATTTT
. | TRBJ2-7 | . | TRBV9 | CASSVRDNYEQYF | TGTGCCAGCAGCGTCCGAGACAACTACGAGCAGTACTTC
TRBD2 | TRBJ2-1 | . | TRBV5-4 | CASSRPSGGEQFF | TGTGCCAGCAGCCGTCCTAGCGGGGGTGAGCAGTTCTTC
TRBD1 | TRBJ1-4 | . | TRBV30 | CAWSQTGLNEKLFF | TGTGCCTGGTCCCAGACAGGGCTAAACGAAAAACTGTTTTTT
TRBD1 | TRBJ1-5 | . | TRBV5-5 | CASSFTGGNQPQHF | TGTGCCAGCAGCTTTACAGGGGGAAATCAGCCCCAGCATTTT
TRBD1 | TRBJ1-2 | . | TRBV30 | CAWSVLPGQGDNYGYTF | TGTGCCTGGAGTGTATTGCCCGGACAGGGGGACAACTATGGCTACACCTTC
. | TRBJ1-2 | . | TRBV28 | CASSPATAARYGYTF | TGTGCCAGCAGTCCCGCGACTGCCGCAAGATATGGCTACACCTTC
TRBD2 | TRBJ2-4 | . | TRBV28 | CASSRGLAGAKNIQYF | TGTGCCAGCAGTCGGGGACTAGCCGGAGCCAAAAACATTCAGTACTTC
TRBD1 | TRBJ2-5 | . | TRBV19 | CASSPGTGRVEETQYF | TGTGCCAGTAGTCCCGGGACAGGGAGGGTGGAAGAGACCCAGTACTTC
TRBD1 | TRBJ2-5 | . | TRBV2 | CASSEIGQGVTETQYF | TGTGCCAGCAGTGAGATCGGACAGGGCGTTACGGAGACCCAGTACTTC
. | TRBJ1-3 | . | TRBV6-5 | CASSLGGRLGNTIYF | TGTGCCAGCAGTCTAGGAGGACGATTAGGAAACACCATATATTTT
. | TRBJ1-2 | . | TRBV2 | CASSGGGYTF | TGTGCCAGCAGCGGGGGAGGCTACACCTTC
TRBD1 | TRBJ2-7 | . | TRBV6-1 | CASSEAPGGTYEQYF | TGTGCCAGCAGTGAGGCGCCAGGGGGAACCTACGAGCAGTACTTC
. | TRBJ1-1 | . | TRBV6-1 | CASSEALLGSPEAFF | TGTGCCAGCAGTGAAGCGCTTCTAGGCAGCCCTGAAGCTTTCTTT
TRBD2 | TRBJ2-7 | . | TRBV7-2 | CASSLRSGRGKYEQYF | TGTGCCAGCAGCTTAAGAAGCGGGAGGGGAAAGTACGAGCAGTACTTC
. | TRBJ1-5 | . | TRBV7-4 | CASSLVAGYTDQPQHF | TGTGCCAGCAGCTTAGTTGCAGGTTATACCGATCAGCCCCAGCATTTT
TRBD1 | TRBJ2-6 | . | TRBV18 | CASSPFRRAGGSAGANVLTF | TGTGCCAGCTCACCATTTCGACGCGCAGGGGGAAGCGCTGGGGCCAACGTCCTGACTTTC
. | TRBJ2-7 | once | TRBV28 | CASSLLGGKTYEQYF | TGTGCCAGCAGTTTACTCGGGGGTAAAACCTACGAGCAGTACTTC
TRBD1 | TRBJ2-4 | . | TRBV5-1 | CASSLGDSLGDIQYF | TGCGCCAGCAGCTTGGGGGACAGCCTAGGGGACATTCAGTACTTC
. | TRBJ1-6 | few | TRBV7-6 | CASSLRGQSGSPLHF | TGTGCCAGCAGCTTACGCGGCCAGTCGGGTTCACCCCTCCACTTT
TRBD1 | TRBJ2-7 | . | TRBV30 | CAWSWDRASYEQYF | TGTGCCTGGAGTTGGGACAGGGCCTCCTACGAGCAGTACTTC
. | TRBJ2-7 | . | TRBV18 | CASSTVSNYEQYF | TGTGCCAGCTCAACGGTTTCGAACTACGAGCAGTACTTC
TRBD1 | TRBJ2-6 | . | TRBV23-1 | CASSQSACPPGQFISGANVLTF | TGCGCCAGCAGTCAATCGGCCTGCCCGCCGGGACAGTTTATCTCTGGGGCCAACGTCCTGACTTTC
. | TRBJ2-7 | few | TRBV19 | CASRRGGGLYEQYF | TGTGCCAGTAGGCGAGGGGGGGGACTCTACGAGCAGTACTTC
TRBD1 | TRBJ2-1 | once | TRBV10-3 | CAISMGQGSGNEQFF | TGTGCCATCAGTATGGGACAGGGGTCCGGTAATGAGCAGTTCTTC
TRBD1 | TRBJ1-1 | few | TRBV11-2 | CASSLGTVEAFF | TGTGCCAGCAGCCTCGGGACAGTTGAAGCTTTCTTT
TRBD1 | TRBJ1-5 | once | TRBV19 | CAVWTGTGRVNQPQHF | TGTGCAGTGTGGACCGGGACAGGGAGGGTCAATCAGCCCCAGCATTTT
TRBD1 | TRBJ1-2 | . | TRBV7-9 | CASSVLTGGRGYTF | TGTGCCAGCAGCGTGTTAACAGGGGGAAGAGGCTACACCTTC
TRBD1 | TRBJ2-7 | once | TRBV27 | CASSLTGSSYEQYF | TGTGCCAGCAGCCTGACAGGGTCGTCCTACGAGCAGTACTTC
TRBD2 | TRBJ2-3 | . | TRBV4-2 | CASSRGLAGGATQYF | TGTGCCAGCAGCAGGGGACTAGCGGGGGGAGCTACGCAGTATTTT
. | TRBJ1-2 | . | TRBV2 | CASSDWDKFNYGYTF | TGTGCCAGCAGTGATTGGGACAAATTCAACTATGGCTACACCTTC
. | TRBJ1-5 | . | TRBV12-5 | CASGFRPRESQPQHF | TGTGCTAGTGGTTTTCGACCAAGGGAGAGCCAGCCCCAGCATTTT
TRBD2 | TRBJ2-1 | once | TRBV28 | CASSDSGRALGEQFF | TGTGCCAGCAGTGACAGCGGGAGGGCCTTAGGTGAGCAGTTCTTC
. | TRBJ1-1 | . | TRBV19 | CASSVALGSNTEAFF | TGTGCCAGTAGTGTCGCTCTGGGGAGTAACACTGAAGCTTTCTTT
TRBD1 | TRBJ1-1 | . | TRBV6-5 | CASTPTGKDTEAFF | TGTGCCAGCACCCCGACAGGGAAGGATACTGAAGCTTTCTTT
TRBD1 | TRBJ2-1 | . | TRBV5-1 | CASSWTGANNEQFF | TGCGCCAGCAGCTGGACAGGGGCGAACAATGAGCAGTTCTTC
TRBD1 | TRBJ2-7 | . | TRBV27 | CASSHRRDRTHYEQYF | TGTGCCAGCAGCCATCGCCGGGACAGAACCCACTACGAGCAGTACTTC
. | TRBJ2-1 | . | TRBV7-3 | CASSAQGQRGLDEQFF | TGTGCCAGCAGCGCCCAGGGGCAGCGGGGCCTCGATGAGCAGTTCTTC
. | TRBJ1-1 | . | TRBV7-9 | CASSGVTVNTEAFF | TGTGCCAGCAGCGGGGTGACAGTGAACACTGAAGCTTTCTTT
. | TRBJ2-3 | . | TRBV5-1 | CASSLQAEGGSQYF | TGCGCCAGCAGCTTGCAAGCGGAAGGGGGATCGCAGTATTTT
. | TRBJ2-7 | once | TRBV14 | CASSQPRDPYEQYF | TGTGCCAGCAGCCAACCCAGGGATCCCTACGAGCAGTACTTC